This T cell receptor (beta chain) emerged from a study of shared clonotypes between healthy human individuals. In the study overall: A donor's plate count was three for CD4 naive and three for CD4 memory; CD8 naive had two and CD8 memory one.

In the naive CD8 group, cells lacked CD45RO and were positively selected for CCR7, so terminally differentiated effector memory CD45RA+ cells were left out. The protocol was immunoSEQ multiplex PCR, while the TCRdb copy is restricted to in-frame clones and leaves out a portion. The data contain 760,000 or so clones, 96% of them singletons. CDR1 is MNHNS, CDR2 SASEGT, per germline. This CDR3 is built from 12 residues. The germline V and J ends were trimmed by 6 bases and 6 bases, with 12 bases remaining between them. The chain links TRBV6-1 to TRBJ2-7; weak D call: TRBD1 (6 bases). This sequence originates from a man in his thirties or forties in good health. Sequenced input: naive CD8+ T cells sorted from blood. The CDR3 region is CASRDRLLEQYF. The CDR3 nucleotides are TGTGCCAGCAGGGACAGATTGCTCGAGCAGTACTTC.